These 20 T cell receptor beta chains share one sample of origin, sequenced in a study of TIL therapy for anti-PD-1-resistant metastatic lung cancer. Sequencing used immunoSEQ v3. Data came from immunoSEQ multiplex PCR; TCRdb stores just in-frame clones and leaves some out. The top ten hold nearly 7.5% of the sample, which has about 21,000 clones, around 78% seen once. Described time point: pre-treatment sample, taken before nivolumab and TIL therapy. Material: blood, obtained at baseline. The receptors were gathered from a person between 25 and 80 years old with non-small cell lung cancer.

The CDR3 region has the DNA TGCGCCAGCACCCCGAGAGCGGGGGGGCTAAATGAGCAGTTCTTC. Translated: CASTPRAGGLNEQFF. This rearrangement joins TRBV5-1 to TRBJ2-1; 10 bases align to TRBD2. The CDR3 totals 15 residues. V lost 6 bases to trimming and J lost 7 bases; unmatched junction nucleotides: 10. The germline gives CDR1 SGHRS, CDR2 YFSETQ.

The chain couples TRBV5-8 to TRBJ2-1; D is perhaps TRBD1 (5 bases). The V end lost 2 bases, the J end lost 9 bases, and 15 bases lay between the germline ends. The CDR3 has 14 residues. Germline V lookup: CDR1 SGHTS, CDR2 YDEGEE. The CDR3 is CASSFLGRVVEQFF. For the CDR3, the DNA is TGTGCCAGCAGCTTTTTAGGCAGGGTGGTTGAGCAGTTCTTC.

The rearrangement links TRBV10-3 to TRBJ1-1, with D unresolved. CDR3 length equals 12 residues. V lost 9 bases to trimming and J lost 1 base, with 9 bases between them. Germline assignment: CDR1 ENHRY and CDR2 SYGVKD. CDR3 sequence reads: CAISGRNTEAFF. CDR3 sequence (DNA): TGTGCCATTAGCGGGCGGAACACTGAAGCTTTCTTT.

The chain has TRBV4-1 and TRBJ1-1; 11 bases align to TRBD1. With V trimmed by 4 bases and J by 7 bases, 11 bases remained unmatched. The length of the CDR3 is 16 residues. Germline-derived CDR1 and CDR2 are MGHRA and YSYEKL. CDR3 sequence: CASSRGPGQGAGEAFF. CDR3 nucleotides: TGCGCCAGCAGCCGAGGTCCCGGACAGGGGGCGGGTGAAGCTTTCTTT.

This rearrangement joins TRBV10-3 to TRBJ2-1, with 8 bases identical to TRBD1. This CDR3 contains 12 residues. The germline V gene has CDR1 ENHRY and CDR2 SYGVKD. Germline trimming cut 6 bases from V and 8 bases from J; bases unmatched to any gene: 3. CDR3 in amino acids: CAIRGTGDEQFF. The CDR3 DNA reads TGTGCCATCAGGGGGACAGGCGATGAGCAGTTCTTC.

J is TRBJ1-6 and V is TRBV6-5, with no clear D. Germline values: CDR1 MNHEY, CDR2 SVGAGI. The CDR3 covers 14 residues. Trimming removed 5 bases from V and 1 base from J, with 6 bases in between. The CDR3 sequence: CASSKASYNSPLHF. The CDR3 coding sequence is TGTGCCAGCAGTAAGGCGTCCTATAATTCACCCCTCCACTTT.

The CDR3 DNA sequence: TGTGCCAGCAGTTATGGTTCGGCCTCCTACGAGCAGTACTTC. Translating gives CASSYGSASYEQYF. The V call is TRBV6-5, the J call TRBJ2-7; D is uncertain. V dropped 3 bases and J dropped 0 bases, with 9 bases sitting between them. The CDR3 sequence is 14 residues long. Germline V CDR1 and CDR2: MNHEY, SVGAGI.

This clone was seen once. The genes are TRBV30 and TRBJ1-5; no clear D gene. The CDR3 loop spans 11 amino acids. Between the trimmed V and J ends, which lost 5 bases and 5 bases, there was a span of 7 bases. Per the germline V gene, CDR1 is GTSNPN and CDR2 is SVGIG (reference sequence). The CDR3 spells CAWGRHQPQHF. CDR3 in DNA: TGTGCCTGGGGGCGACATCAGCCCCAGCATTTT. Looking up the rest from reference TRBV30 and TRBJ1-5 gives the full variable domain: SQTIHQWPATLVQPVGSPLSLECTVEGTSNPNLYWYRQAAGRGLQLLFYSVGIGQISSEVPQNLSASRPQDRQFILSSKKLLLSDSGFYLCAWGRHQPQHFGDGTRLSIL.

This chain joins TRBV18 and TRBJ1-2; D is undetermined. The CDR3 runs 15 residues. Germline CDR1 is KGHSH and CDR2 is LQKENI. Trimming pared 3 bases from V and 5 bases from J, leaving 16 bases between. Written as DNA, the CDR3 is TGTGCCAGCTCACCCCGACCTCCTCCGAATTATGGCTACACCTTC. It is translated as CASSPRPPPNYGYTF. The whole variable domain, remainder taken from reference TRBV18 and TRBJ1-2, is NAGVMQNPRHLVRRRGQEARLRCSPMKGHSHVYWYRQLPEEGLKFMVYLQKENIIDESGMPKERFSAEFPKEGPSILRIQQVVRGDSAAYFCASSPRPPPNYGYTFGSGTRLTVV.

Only one count was recorded for this clone. The chain couples TRBV6-5 to TRBJ2-1; no clear D gene. V gave up 6 bases and J gave up 9 bases, with 18 bases separating them. CDR1 and CDR2 (germline): MNHEY, SVGAGI. This CDR3 has 14 amino acids. The CDR3 DNA reads TGTGCCAGCAGCCTATACAATCGGGTCCTTGAGCAGTTCTTC. Protein product: CASSLYNRVLEQFF.

The CDR3 nucleotides are TGTGCCAGCAGCTTAGACAGGGGCAGGACTGAAGCTTTCTTT. Its translation: CASSLDRGRTEAFF. The chain employs TRBV7-2 and TRBJ1-1; 7 bases fit TRBD1. Looked up from germline, CDR1 is SGHTA and CDR2 is FQGNSA. The CDR3 runs 14 residues. Trimming removed 1 base from V and 5 bases from J; junction bases left unmatched: 4.

The chain combines TRBV19 with TRBJ2-1; unclear D gene. The CDR3 sequence is 14 residues long. The germline V and J ends were trimmed by 3 bases and 10 bases, with 16 bases remaining between them. CDR1 is LNHDA and CDR2 is SQIVND in the germline V gene (reference sequence). This CDR3 reads CASSIFSGNVEQFF. Here the CDR3 DNA reads TGTGCCAGTAGTATTTTTAGTGGTAACGTAGAGCAGTTCTTC.

The chain carries TRBV19 and TRBJ2-2; D is unresolved. The CDR3 is made up of 12 amino acids. The ends were cut back, 4 bases at V and 7 bases at J, with 7 bases in the middle. Germline assignment: CDR1 LNHDA and CDR2 SQIVND (reference sequence). CDR3 amino acids: CASSSSGGELFF. CDR3 nucleotide sequence: TGTGCCAGTAGTAGCTCGGGCGGGGAGCTGTTTTTT.

The rearrangement joins TRBV28 to TRBJ2-3, with D possibly being TRBD1 (6 bases). Germline V gene data show CDR1 as MDHEN and CDR2 as SYDVKM. Trimming stripped 7 bases from V and 3 bases from J, with 23 bases between. This CDR3 is built from 17 residues. The chain's CDR3 is CASTDNPGHRATDTQYF. CDR3 coding DNA: TGTGCCAGCACCGACAACCCGGGACACCGGGCAACAGATACGCAGTATTTT.

J is TRBJ2-1 and V is TRBV7-2; TRBD2 aligns across 7 bases. V gave up 1 base and J gave up 7 bases; unmatched junction bases: 7. The germline gives CDR1 SGHTA, CDR2 FQGNSA. CDR3 length: 15 amino acids. The CDR3 spells CASSLGGRAGNEQFF. The CDR3 DNA follows: TGTGCCAGCAGCTTAGGAGGGAGGGCGGGGAATGAGCAGTTCTTC.

V usage is TRBV10-3 and J usage is TRBJ1-2, with TRBD1 matching over 7 bases. This CDR3 region has 14 residues. Germline loops: CDR1 ENHRY, CDR2 SYGVKD. Trimming took 2 bases from V and 4 from J; bases not matched to a gene: 4. CDR3 in amino acids: CAISEPDRSYGYTF. The CDR3 DNA reads TGTGCCATCAGTGAGCCGGACAGGTCCTATGGCTACACCTTC.

This clone was seen more than once but under ten times. The J gene is TRBJ2-2, the V gene TRBV29-1; 12 bases match TRBD2. J lost 7 bases, V lost 8 bases, and 11 bases had no gene match. Looked up from germline, CDR1 is SQVTM and CDR2 is ANQGSEA. The CDR3 consists of 15 residues. CDR3 DNA sequence: TGCAGCTCTAGCGGGGGGGCGTTTAAGGGCGGGGAGCTGTTTTTT. This gives the protein CSSSGGAFKGGELFF.

This clone is a singleton in its sample. This chain links TRBV5-1 with TRBJ2-1; D is tentatively TRBD1 or TRBD2 (5 bases each). CDR1 is SGHRS and CDR2 is YFSETQ in the germline V gene. Trimming took off 0 bases at V and 2 bases at J, with 12 bases between the two ends. The CDR3 has 16 amino acids. CDR3 sequence (DNA): TGCGCCAGCAGCTTGGGGGACCGACGTACCTACAATGAGCAGTTCTTC. Protein product: CASSLGDRRTYNEQFF.

V is TRBV6-4 and J is TRBJ2-1, with 9 bases fitting TRBD2. After removal of 0 bases from V and 3 bases from J, the junction contained 0 bases not matched to a gene. The CDR3 extends over 15 amino acids. CDR1 is MRHNA and CDR2 is SNTAGT in the germline V gene. CDR3 residues: CASSDSRGGYNEQFF. The CDR3, as DNA: TGTGCCAGCAGTGACTCGCGGGGGGGCTACAATGAGCAGTTCTTC.

This chain connects TRBV6-6 to TRBJ1-1; TRBD1 is a possible D gene (5 bases). CDR3 length: 12 residues. Between the trimmed V and J ends, which lost 6 bases and 6 bases, there was a span of 11 bases. Germline V gene lookup returns CDR1 MNHNY and CDR2 SVGAGI (reference sequence). The DNA of the CDR3 is TGTGCCAGCAGGGCCGTGGGGGCTGAAGCTTTCTTT. It is translated as CASRAVGAEAFF.